A selection of T cell receptor beta chains follows, all from one sample in a study of T cells in Graves' hyperthyroidism and ophthalmopathy. TCRdb analysed the multiplex PCR reads with MiXCR anew, one entry per CDR3 protein. The sample contains some 600,000 distinct CDR3 sequences, roughly 14% of which appear only once. Sequenced material: blood. The receptors here all came from a woman younger than 45 with Graves' hyperthyroidism that later progressed to Graves' ophthalmopathy. The CDR3 runs from the conserved cysteine through the conserved F or W. The D gene is left open where the match is weak. Size is stated for part of the rows, as once, few or many counts, or as a class when the clone is expanded.

D | J | V | size | length | DNA | CDR3
- | TRBJ1-4 | TRBV19 | many | 16 | TGTGCCAGTAGTGCGCCGGGACTGAAACACAATGAAAAACTGTTTTTT | CASSAPGLKHNEKLFF
- | TRBJ2-7 | TRBV11-2 | many | 12 | TGTGCCAGCAGCTTCGGAGGAGAGCGGGTGTACTTC | CASSFGGERVYF
- | TRBJ2-2 | TRBV3-1 | - | 16 | TGTGCCAGCAGCCAACGGGGACTGGGACTGGTCGGGGAGCTGTTTTTT | CASSQRGLGLVGELFF
- | TRBJ1-4 | TRBV12-3/TRBV12-4 | many | 14 | TGTGCCAGCAGTTTCAGGCAGGCCGTAGAGCAACTGTTTTTT | CASSFRQAVEQLFF
- | TRBJ2-3 | TRBV29-1 | many | 13 | TGCAGCATGCACGCGACCCGCACAGATACGCAGTATTTT | CSMHATRTDTQYF
TRBD1 | TRBJ2-2 | TRBV29-1 | few | 16 | TGCAGCGTTGAAGATCCGGCTCCACAGGGGCCCGGGGAGCTGTTTTTT | CSVEDPAPQGPGELFF
- | TRBJ1-1 | TRBV19 | many | 15 | TGTGCCAGTAGTATGGGCAGCGATCCGAACACTGAAGCTTTCTTT | CASSMGSDPNTEAFF
- | TRBJ2-3 | TRBV4-3 | many | 15 | TGCGCCAGCAGCCAAGATGGGCAGCACACAGATACGCAGTATTTT | CASSQDGQHTDTQYF
- | TRBJ2-1 | TRBV7-9 | many | 12 | TGTGCCAGCAGCTTAGATTGGAACCGGCAGTTCTTC | CASSLDWNRQFF
- | TRBJ2-7 | TRBV7-2 | many | 12 | TGTGCCACTAGCCCTGGGGCCAGGGGGCAGTACTTC | CATSPGARGQYF
TRBD2 | TRBJ2-5 | TRBV18 | many | 17 | TGTGCCAGCTCACCCGCCGGAGCGGGAGAGGGGCAAGAGACCCAGTACTTC | CASSPAGAGEGQETQYF
- | TRBJ1-3 | TRBV15 | - | 14 | TGTGCCACCAGCACAGGCCTGGGTGGAAACACCATACATTTT | CATSTGLGGNTIHF
- | TRBJ2-1 | TRBV30 | many | 14 | TGTGCCTGGAGTCCCGGACTCGAGTACAATGAGCAGTTCTTC | CAWSPGLEYNEQFF
TRBD1 | TRBJ2-5 | TRBV19 | few | 14 | TGTGCCACCAACCCGGGACAGGGGGAAGAGACCCAGTACTTC | CATNPGQGEETQYF
TRBD1 | TRBJ2-7 | TRBV9 | - | 14 | TGTGCCAGCGGTCCGGGACAGGGGTTCTACGAGCAGTACTTC | CASGPGQGFYEQYF
- | TRBJ1-4 | TRBV11-3 | many | 13 | TGTGCCAGCAGCTTCGGGGAGGGTGAAAAACTGTTTTTT | CASSFGEGEKLFF
- | TRBJ2-2 | TRBV6-1 | - | 13 | TGTGCCAGCAGTCCGCGGGTCACCGGGGAGCTGTTTTTT | CASSPRVTGELFF
- | TRBJ1-1 | TRBV20-1 | many | 14 | TGCAGTGCTGTATACAGGGTGGGGAACACTGAAGCTTTCTTT | CSAVYRVGNTEAFF
- | TRBJ2-3 | TRBV7-2 | - | 12 | TGTGCCAGCAGCTTAGCACTAGATACGCAGTATTTT | CASSLALDTQYF
- | TRBJ1-2 | TRBV7-8 | few | 16 | TGTGCCAGCAGCTTAGCCCCCAACGAGAAGTCACATGGCTACACCTTC | CASSLAPNEKSHGYTF
- | TRBJ2-1 | TRBV28 | many | 15 | TGTGCCAGCAGTTCCCCAGCCGGGAGTATCAATGAGCAGTTCTTC | CASSSPAGSINEQFF
- | TRBJ1-1 | TRBV11-2 | many | 13 | TGTGCCAGCACCACAGGGACGGCCACTGAAGCTTTCTTT | CASTTGTATEAFF
- | TRBJ1-3 | TRBV12-3/TRBV12-4 | - | 15 | TGTGCCAGCGCCATCCGGGACAACTCTGGAAACACCATATATTTT | CASAIRDNSGNTIYF
- | TRBJ2-6 | TRBV5-1 | many | 16 | TGCGCCAGCAGCTCGGAGGGAAGCTCTGGGGCCAACGTCCTGACTTTC | CASSSEGSSGANVLTF
- | TRBJ2-5 | TRBV20-1 | few | 11 | TGCGCCTCAGGGGTTGGGGAGACCCAGTACTTC | CASGVGETQYF
TRBD2 | TRBJ2-1 | TRBV19 | few | 17 | TGTGCCAGTAGTTCACTAGCGGGGTTGGGGTCTTACAATGAGCAGTTCTTC | CASSSLAGLGSYNEQFF
TRBD1 | TRBJ2-7 | TRBV27 | - | 14 | TGTGCCAGCACTGAGACGGGACAGCACTACGAGCAGTACTTC | CASTETGQHYEQYF
- | TRBJ2-1 | TRBV19 | few | 14 | TGTGCCAGTAGTATATCAGCGGGTTACAATGAGCAGCTCTTC | CASSISAGYNEQLF